These 8 T cell receptor beta chains were sequenced from one sample in a study of blood T cell repertoires in COVID-19. The table came from immunoSEQ multiplex PCR; TCRdb's copy has only in-frame clones and leaves some out. Here the sample spans 100,000 or so clones, more than 70% being singletons. The sample was peripheral blood. The receptors derive from a woman between 25 and 40 years old with acute or convalescent COVID-19.

The rearrangement uses TRBV2 and TRBJ2-7; the match to TRBD1 covers 10 bases. Germline V CDR1 and CDR2: SNHLY, FYNNEI. The CDR3 runs to 13 residues. V shed 4 bases and J 6 bases; nucleotides not matched to a gene: 3. CDR3 sequence (DNA): TGTGCCAGCAGTGTCGGACAGGGGGTCGAGCAGTACTTC. Residues: CASSVGQGVEQYF.

The rearrangement links TRBV10-3 to TRBJ1-4; D might be TRBD1 (6 bases). V dropped 10 bases and J dropped 4 bases, with 19 bases sitting between them. CDR1 is ENHRY and CDR2 is SYGVKD in the germline V gene. This CDR3 spans 15 amino acids. The CDR3 DNA follows: TGTGCCACTTCGCGGGGGGGCTCGGGTAATGAAAAACTGTTTTTT. Translated, it gives CATSRGGSGNEKLFF.

The CDR3 DNA reads TGCGCCAGCAGCCAAGAAGCGACAGTGAACACTGAAGCTTTCTTT. Amino acid sequence: CASSQEATVNTEAFF. The chain couples TRBV4-1 to TRBJ1-1, with D perhaps TRBD1 (5 bases). The germline V gene has CDR1 MGHRA and CDR2 YSYEKL. This CDR3 contains 15 residues. The V end lost 0 bases, the J end lost 0 bases, and 8 bases lay between the germline ends.

The rearrangement uses TRBV3-1 (or the pseudogene TRBV3-2) and TRBJ2-1; 13 bases are a match to TRBD2. Losses at the gene ends were 4 bases for V and 9 bases for J; bases not matched to a gene: 6. This CDR3 is 15 amino acids long. Per germline, CDR1 LGHDT and CDR2 YNNKEL (reference sequence). The CDR3 protein is CASSPRLAGGGEQFF. CDR3 coding DNA: TGTGCCAGCAGCCCGCGACTAGCGGGGGGCGGTGAGCAGTTCTTC.

This chain uses TRBV13 with TRBJ2-3, with 10 positions matching TRBD1. The CDR3 length is 18 residues. V shed 5 bases, J shed 4 bases, and the junction held 15 bases outside the gene matches. In germline, CDR1 is PRHDT, CDR2 FYEKMQ (reference sequence). CDR3 sequence reads: CASSTGTGVQDGSDTQYF. CDR3 DNA sequence: TGTGCCAGCAGCACCGGGACAGGGGTGCAGGATGGGTCAGATACGCAGTATTTT. The whole variable domain, filled in from reference TRBV13 and TRBJ2-3, reads AAGVIQSPRHLIKEKRETATLKCYPIPRHDTVYWYQQGPGQDPQFLISFYEKMQSDKGSIPDRFSAQQFSDYHSELNMSSLELGDSALYFCASSTGTGVQDGSDTQYFGPGTRLTVL.

The chain recombines TRBV7-9 with TRBJ2-7; 9 nucleotides line up with TRBD2. Germline assignment: CDR1 SEHNR and CDR2 FQNEAQ (reference sequence). The V segment lost 2 bases and the J segment 5 bases; nucleotides outside the gene matches: 10. The CDR3 extends over 16 amino acids. The CDR3 DNA is TGTGCCAGCAGCTTATCTTCCCGGACTAGCGTCGACGAGCAGTACTTC. It is translated as CASSLSSRTSVDEQYF.

The genes are TRBV7-9 and TRBJ2-5; possibly TRBD2 for D (6 bases). Trimming stripped 0 bases from V and 5 bases from J, with 13 bases between. CDR1 is SEHNR and CDR2 is FQNEAQ in the germline V gene (reference sequence). CDR3 length: 15 amino acids. The CDR3 spells CASSLAGTLTETQYF. Here the CDR3 DNA reads TGTGCCAGCAGCTTAGCCGGGACTTTGACCGAGACCCAGTACTTC.

There are a few counts of this clone. The chain employs TRBV3-1 (or the pseudogene TRBV3-2) and TRBJ2-7, with D possibly matching TRBD1 (6 bases). The V end was cut by 0 bases, the J end by 6 bases, with 15 bases between. The CDR3 loop spans 15 amino acids. Germline V CDR1 and CDR2: LGHDT, YNNKEL (reference sequence). The CDR3 DNA is TGTGCCAGCAGCCAAGATTGGGGGCGAGGGGTCGAGCAGTACTTC. Translation: CASSQDWGRGVEQYF.